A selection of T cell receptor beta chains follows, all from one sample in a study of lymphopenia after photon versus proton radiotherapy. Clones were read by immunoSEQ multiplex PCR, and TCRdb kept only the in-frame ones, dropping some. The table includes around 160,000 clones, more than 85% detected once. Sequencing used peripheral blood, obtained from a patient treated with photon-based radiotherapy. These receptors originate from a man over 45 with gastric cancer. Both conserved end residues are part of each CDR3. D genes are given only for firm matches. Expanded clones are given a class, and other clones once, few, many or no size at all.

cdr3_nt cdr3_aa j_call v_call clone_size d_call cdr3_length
TGTGCCAGCAGTCCCGGACGCAGGGGAGTTGGCGGGGAGCTGTTTTTT CASSPGRRGVGGELFF TRBJ2-2 TRBV11-3 - - 16
TGCGCCAGCAGCCTCACTCCTGGGGGCACAGATACGCAGTATTTT CASSLTPGGTDTQYF TRBJ2-3 TRBV4-1 - - 15
TGTGCCTGGAGGGAAAGCGGCCAGGCCCTTCACTTTGGGGGTCAGCCCCAGCATTTT CAWRESGQALHFGGQPQHF TRBJ1-5 TRBV30 - - 19
TGTGCCAGCACCCTTGGAGAGTCGGGCGGGATAAACTACGAGCAGTACTTC CASTLGESGGINYEQYF TRBJ2-7 TRBV13 - - 17
TGTGCCAGCAGCTTAGAGGCGACAGGGAACTACGAGCAGTACTTC CASSLEATGNYEQYF TRBJ2-7 TRBV11-2 once TRBD1 15
TGCGCCAGCAGCCAAGGACAAGCGGGAGCCAACGAGCAGTACTTC CASSQGQAGANEQYF TRBJ2-7 TRBV4-3 once TRBD2 15
TGTGCCAGCAGTGAGAGGGGTTGGGCTTTCTTT CASSERGWAFF TRBJ1-1 TRBV2 - - 11
TGTGCCAGCAGTTACACTAGCGGCACAGATACGCAGTATTTT CASSYTSGTDTQYF TRBJ2-3 TRBV6-5 - TRBD2 14
TGTGCCTGGAGTTCGGGGTACATTCAGTACTTC CAWSSGYIQYF TRBJ2-4 TRBV30 once - 11
TGTGCCAGCAGCTTGGCCGGCAGCTCTGGAAACACCATATATTTT CASSLAGSSGNTIYF TRBJ1-3 TRBV5-5 - - 15
TGTGCCAGCAGCCTATCGGGGGGAGCTAACTATGGCTACACCTTC CASSLSGGANYGYTF TRBJ1-2 TRBV5-5 - - 15
TGTGCCAGCAGCTTCTTTTTTAGAAATGAGCAGTTCTTC CASSFFFRNEQFF TRBJ2-1 TRBV11-2 - - 13
TGTGCCAGTAGTAGTGGGACGATTGAAGCTTTCTTT CASSSGTIEAFF TRBJ1-1 TRBV19 - - 12
TGTGCCAGCAGTGCATTAAGGAGGCAGTGGGGAGAGACCCAGTACTTC CASSALRRQWGETQYF TRBJ2-5 TRBV25-1 - - 16
TGTGCCAGCAGTGAACACACCGAAAGCACAGATACGCAGTATTTT CASSEHTESTDTQYF TRBJ2-3 TRBV2 - - 15
TGTGCCAGCAGTTTACGGACAGGGGGCTCCTACGAGCAGTACTTC CASSLRTGGSYEQYF TRBJ2-7 TRBV27 - TRBD1 15
TGTGCCAGCAGCGGGGGACAGAGGAACTATGGCTACACCTTC CASSGGQRNYGYTF TRBJ1-2 TRBV5-6 - TRBD1 14
TGCAGCGTTCTCCAATATCAGAACACTGAAGCTTTCTTT CSVLQYQNTEAFF TRBJ1-1 TRBV29-1 - - 13
TGTGCCTGGAGTCCGACTCGCGAAGCTTTCTTT CAWSPTREAFF TRBJ1-1 TRBV30 - - 11
TGTGCCAGCAGCTTAACGGGGGACCAATGGGGTGAGCAGTTCTTC CASSLTGDQWGEQFF TRBJ2-1 TRBV7-3 - - 15
TGTGCCAGCAGCCCCACAGGGGGCCAGGGTAATGAAAAACTGTTTTTT CASSPTGGQGNEKLFF TRBJ1-4 TRBV11-2 - TRBD1 16
TGTGCCATCGGACTAGCGGGAGATTCGCCCTACAATGAGCAGTTCTTC CAIGLAGDSPYNEQFF TRBJ2-1 TRBV10-3 - TRBD2 16
TGTGCCAGCAGCGAAACCCTTCGCTCCTACGAGCAGTACTTC CASSETLRSYEQYF TRBJ2-7 TRBV9 - - 14
TGTGCCAGCAGCCTCGACTCAGGGGACTCTAATGAAAAACTGTTTTTT CASSLDSGDSNEKLFF TRBJ1-4 TRBV5-7 once - 16
TGTGCCAGCAGTTTTCGTGGGCGGGAAGGCTACACCTTC CASSFRGREGYTF TRBJ1-2 TRBV28 - - 13